This T cell receptor (beta chain) was recovered during a study of T cell repertoires in cytomegalovirus infection. The wider study: Recently identified HLA-C-restricted and well-studied HLA-B-restricted CMV epitopes were used. Matching HLA type, along with CMV infection, was indicated by public TCR beta signatures. Study-level results: Clonotype analysis showed dominance of the ex vivo response by HLA-C-restricted CMV-specific TCR beta clonotypes.

About this clonotype: What it recognizes is unknown.

TCRdb re-called the reads with MiXCR, one entry per CDR3 protein. The table shows over 250,000 distinct CDR3 sequences, with under 25% occurring only once. This clonotype was sampled from a human donor in good health (CMV status not recorded). Some clones in this sample may be carry-over from other donors' samples. The sample consisted of cultured PBMCs, taken from culture after CMV antigen stimulation.

The CDR3 is CASSRGTDRLGGYTF. CDR3 DNA: TGTGCCAGCTCACGGGGGACGGATCGCTTAGGTGGCTACACCTTC. This sequence joins TRBV18 and TRBJ1-2, with D possibly matching TRBD1 (5 bases). V dropped 4 bases and J dropped 7 bases, with 19 bases sitting between them. The germline CDR1 and CDR2 sequences are KGHSH and LQKENI. The CDR3 sequence is 15 residues long.